The entry below gives a single T cell receptor (beta chain) sequence along with its context. Antigen: not known. Sorted naive or memory CD4+ cells met CEF peptides for approximately ten days. The sample comes from a study of CD4 T cells in relation to SARS-CoV-2 and coronaviruses. Study-level information: After 10 days of antigen culture, PBMC TCR beta CDR3s were sequenced. Convalescent patients had median age 38.5 years, range roughly 20 to 72.

Some clones are missing from TCRdb's copy, which holds only in-frame ones; the method was immunoSEQ multiplex PCR. The table shows around 30,000 clones, with about 76% occurring only once. Study outcomes and limitations: Crossreactive clones expanded significantly less to SARS-CoV-2 than monoreactive clones.

CDR1 and CDR2 (germline): SEHNR, FQNEAQ (reference sequence). V lost 4 bases and J lost 8, with 12 bases in between. The CDR3 contains 13 residues. J is TRBJ2-1 and V is TRBV7-9; no reliable D call. The TCR originated in an adult with COVID-19. The sample taken for sequencing was memory CD4+ T cells from PBMCs, cultured in vitro. The DNA for the CDR3 is TGTGCCAGCAGCTCCCCCAAGAACGATGAGCAGTTCTTC. This codes for CASSSPKNDEQFF.